A single sample gave rise to the 13 T cell receptor beta chains below, sequenced in a study of T cell responses to AZD1222 COVID-19 vaccine. Measured with immunoSEQ multiplex PCR; TCRdb has only the in-frame clones, and not every one. This sample yields approximately 190,000 clones, of which almost 95% are seen a single time; about 9% belongs to the top ten. Sequencing used peripheral blood, obtained on day 0 of AZD1222 vaccination. The origin of the receptors is an adult in good health.

This CDR3 reads CASSEAPFEFEGPQPQHF. The CDR3, as DNA: TGTGCCAGCAGTGAAGCGCCGTTTGAGTTCGAGGGCCCTCAGCCCCAGCATTTT. This chain links TRBV6-1 with TRBJ1-5; D is uncertain. The V end was cut by 0 bases, the J end by 6 bases, with 21 bases between. CDR3 length: 18 residues. Germline V gene lookup returns CDR1 MNHNS and CDR2 SASEGT.

This rearrangement joins TRBV7-2 to TRBJ2-3; D possibly uses TRBD1 or TRBD2 (6 bases each). Germline V gene lookup returns CDR1 SGHTA and CDR2 FQGNSA. There are 15 residues in the CDR3. Between the trimmed V and J ends, which lost 3 bases and 5 bases, there was a span of 15 bases. CDR3 region: CASSFRPGAGDTQYF. CDR3 bases: TGTGCCAGCAGCTTCCGACCGGGGGCCGGAGATACGCAGTATTTT.

The chain recombines TRBV6-4 with TRBJ1-1; D not resolved. V lost 6 bases and J lost 1, with 9 bases in between. Germline V lookup: CDR1 MRHNA, CDR2 SNTAGT. CDR3 length: 13 residues. This chain's CDR3 is CASSADGNTEAFF. The CDR3 region has the DNA TGTGCCAGCAGCGCAGACGGGAACACTGAAGCTTTCTTT.

This clone was seen once. The rearrangement links TRBV29-1 to TRBJ2-1; 8 bases agree with TRBD1. Per the germline V gene, CDR1 is SQVTM and CDR2 is ANQGSEA. CDR3 size: 16 residues. The ends lost 4 bases at V and 7 bases at J; junction bases unmatched: 15. CDR3 sequence: CSVATNRDRKRNEQFF. The CDR3 nucleotides are TGCAGCGTTGCTACAAACCGGGACAGGAAGCGGAATGAGCAGTTCTTC.

This chain links TRBV10-1 with TRBJ1-2, with D maybe TRBD1 (6 bases). Germline loops: CDR1 WNHNN, CDR2 SYGVQD (reference sequence). The CDR3 runs to 13 residues. V was clipped by 4 bases and J by 7 bases, with 13 bases between them. CDR3 DNA: TGCGCCAGCAGTGGGCAGGGGCGGGGTGGCTACACCTTC. Its protein product is CASSGQGRGGYTF.

The chain links TRBV2 to TRBJ2-1; 7 bases map to TRBD2. The CDR3 totals 13 residues. With V trimmed by 10 bases and J by 6 bases, 9 bases remained unmatched. Germline values: CDR1 SNHLY, CDR2 FYNNEI. The CDR3 protein is CATRERVVNEQFF. Written as DNA, the CDR3 is TGTGCCACGCGGGAGAGGGTGGTCAATGAGCAGTTCTTC.

The chain employs TRBV12-3 or TRBV12-4 and TRBJ2-7; no clear D gene. CDR3 length: 11 residues. V was clipped by 5 bases and J by 4 bases, with 6 bases between them. CDR3 in amino acids: CASSATYEQYF. CDR3 nucleotides: TGTGCCAGCAGTGCCACGTACGAGCAGTACTTC.

This clone is a singleton in its sample. V usage is TRBV2 and J usage is TRBJ1-5, with D unresolved. The germline gives CDR1 SNHLY, CDR2 FYNNEI. The length of the CDR3 is 14 residues. Trimming removed 3 bases at V and 5 bases at J, with 11 bases between. CDR3 coding DNA: TGTGCCAGCAGTGAGAGGAGGCCCGATCAGCCCCAGCATTTT. This gives the protein CASSERRPDQPQHF. Full variable domain (outside the CDR3, taken from reference TRBV2 and TRBJ1-5): EPEVTQTPSHQVTQMGQEVILRCVPISNHLYFYWYRQILGQKVEFLVSFYNNEISEKSEIFDDQFSVERPDGSNFTLKIRSTKLEDSAMYFCASSERRPDQPQHFGDGTRLSIL.

This chain links TRBV5-6 with TRBJ2-7; D remains ambiguous. The germline gives CDR1 SGHDT, CDR2 YYEEEE. The CDR3 is made up of 12 amino acids. The germline V and J ends were trimmed by 3 bases and 6 bases, with 10 bases remaining between them. The DNA of the CDR3 is TGTGCCAGCAGCTCAGCTATGCTCGAGCAGTACTTC. Its protein is CASSSAMLEQYF.

The J gene is TRBJ2-4, the V gene TRBV5-4; 8 bases agree with TRBD2. J lost 0 bases, V lost 3 bases, and 8 bases had no gene match. This CDR3 spans 17 amino acids. CDR1 and CDR2 from the germline V gene are SGHNT and YYREEE (reference sequence). The CDR3 coding sequence is TGTGCCAGCAGCTGGGGAGCGGGGGACCTAGCCAAAAACATTCAGTACTTC. This encodes CASSWGAGDLAKNIQYF.

The J gene is TRBJ2-1, the V gene TRBV7-9, with D tentatively TRBD2 (6 bases). Trimming took 5 bases from V and 8 from J, leaving 10 bases between them. This CDR3 is built from 12 residues. Germline assignment: CDR1 SEHNR and CDR2 FQNEAQ (reference sequence). In DNA form, the CDR3 reads TGTGCCAGCAGCGTGACTAGATATGAGCAGTTCTTC. Residues: CASSVTRYEQFF.

The V gene is TRBV6-2 or TRBV6-3, the J gene TRBJ2-1, with unresolved D. CDR3 length: 15 residues. V was shortened by 5 bases and J by 6 bases, with 17 bases between the two germline ends. Germline values: CDR1 MNHEY, CDR2 SVGEGT. The CDR3 here is CASSHTPRSGNEQFF. The CDR3 bases are TGTGCCAGCAGTCACACACCTAGATCCGGCAATGAGCAGTTCTTC.

Notes on this clone: One junction end disagrees with the germline gene, perhaps due to a read error. V gene TRBV24-1 combines with J gene TRBJ2-1, with D unclear. The CDR3 is made up of 15 amino acids. CDR1 is KGHDR and CDR2 is SFDVKD in the germline V gene. Here the CDR3 reads CATSDFKQSFNEQFF. In DNA form, the CDR3 reads TGTGCCACCAGTGATTTTAAACAATCCTTCAATGAGCAGTTCTTC.